This T cell receptor (beta chain) appears in the sequencing data of a study of blood T cell repertoires in COVID-19. Study background: The samples span acute and convalescent COVID-19 from the United States, Italy and Spain. From T cells, B-cell-depleted T cells, or PBMCs came the material, which was cDNA or gDNA.

In the original processing: For nucleated cells, counts were estimated from reference gene primer amplification. The protocol was immunoSEQ multiplex PCR, while the TCRdb copy is restricted to in-frame clones and leaves out a portion. V and J calls and clone size are as listed in that table; D and trimming were resolved from the DNA. The sample carries tens of thousands of clones, approximately 89% recorded once. The germline CDR1 and CDR2 sequences are SGHVS and FQNEAQ. V shed 4 bases, J shed 5 bases, and the junction held 5 bases outside the gene matches. This CDR3 spans 15 amino acids. This chain links TRBV7-8 with TRBJ1-6; 7 positions match TRBD1. The TCR comes from a man between 45 and 60 years old with acute or convalescent COVID-19. The sample comprised peripheral blood. The CDR3 region has the DNA TGTGCCAGCAGCTCTAACAGGGGAGATAATTCACCCCTCCACTTT. Its translation is CASSSNRGDNSPLHF.